Below, 7 T cell receptor beta chains from the same sample are listed, as sequenced in a study of shared T cell receptors in the human thymus. Profiling relied on immunoSEQ multiplex PCR, and the TCRdb table lists in-frame clones only, not all of them. The repertoire holds approximately 730,000 clones, with 70% to 90% as singletons. The same data also contributed to another study, on human thymus T cells.

Sequencing input: thymocytes. All receptors derive from a girl less than two years old with a congenital heart defect.

The chain carries TRBV9 and TRBJ2-3; TRBD2 is a possible D gene (6 bases). The CDR3 consists of 15 residues. CDR1 and CDR2 from the germline V gene are SGDLS and YYNGEE. V was trimmed by 0 bases and J by 3 bases, leaving 11 bases between them. The CDR3 DNA sequence: TGTGCCAGCAGCGTAGTGGGGGGTACGACAGATACGCAGTATTTT. It encodes CASSVVGGTTDTQYF.

The chain joins TRBV4-3 to TRBJ2-5, with D maybe TRBD2 (5 bases). In germline, CDR1 is LGHNA, CDR2 YSLEER. Between the trimmed V and J ends, which lost 2 bases and 5 bases, there was a span of 18 bases. There are 16 residues in the CDR3. CDR3: CASSQFGLALEETQYF. The CDR3 nucleotides are TGCGCCAGCAGCCAATTTGGGCTAGCCCTCGAGGAGACCCAGTACTTC.

The chain uses TRBV5-4 and TRBJ2-3; weak D call: TRBD1 (6 bases). Germline V gene sequence: CDR1 SGHNT, CDR2 YYREEE (reference sequence). This CDR3 has 18 residues. V was shortened by 4 bases and J by 1 base, with 22 bases between the two germline ends. The CDR3 DNA reads as TGTGCCAGCAGCGTTTATGGTGGCCAGGGGCGAGGCACAGATACGCAGTATTTT. Its protein is CASSVYGGQGRGTDTQYF.

The chain links TRBV4-3 to TRBJ1-1; the D gene is possibly TRBD1 (5 bases). The V and J ends lost 1 base and 0 bases respectively, with 21 bases between them. Germline-derived CDR1 and CDR2 are LGHNA and YSLEER. The CDR3 sequence is 19 residues long. CDR3 sequence: CASSQGARGRGAMNTEAFF. The CDR3 nucleotides are TGCGCCAGCAGCCAAGGGGCTCGGGGCCGCGGGGCAATGAACACTGAAGCTTTCTTT.

The V call is TRBV7-2, the J call TRBJ2-7, with D maybe TRBD2 (6 bases). Germline CDR1 is SGHTA and CDR2 is FQGNSA. This CDR3 comprises 16 residues. The germline V and J ends were trimmed by 5 bases and 5 bases, with 22 bases remaining between them. CDR3 in DNA: TGTGCCAGCAGCATACTTGTGGGACTTACTTTTGACGAGCAGTACTTC. Amino acids: CASSILVGLTFDEQYF.

The V and J genes are TRBV15 and TRBJ1-2, with D perhaps matching TRBD1 (6 bases). The CDR3 is 14 residues long. The germline V and J ends were trimmed by 5 bases and 4 bases, with 14 bases remaining between them. Germline V gene sequence: CDR1 LNHNV, CDR2 YYDKDF (reference sequence). The CDR3 coding sequence is TGTGCCACCAGCGCCCGACAGGTTCTCTATGGCTACACCTTC. Protein: CATSARQVLYGYTF. Variable domain in full (rest from reference TRBV15 and TRBJ1-2): DAMVIQNPRYQVTQFGKPVTLSCSQTLNHNVMYWYQQKSSQAPKLLFHYYDKDFNNEADTPDNFQSRRPNTSFCFLDIRSPGLGDTAMYLCATSARQVLYGYTFGSGTRLTVV.

The rearrangement links TRBV19 to TRBJ1-2; D perhaps matches TRBD1 (5 bases). The CDR3 contains 12 residues. Germline values: CDR1 LNHDA, CDR2 SQIVND (reference sequence). Between the trimmed V and J ends, which lost 7 bases and 4 bases, there was a span of 10 bases. The CDR3 reads CASKGVFYGYTF. CDR3 sequence (DNA): TGTGCCAGTAAAGGGGTGTTCTATGGCTACACCTTC.